The 5 T cell receptor beta chains below were found in one sample sequenced in a study of blood T cell repertoires in COVID-19. Clones were read by immunoSEQ multiplex PCR, and TCRdb kept only the in-frame ones, dropping some. The sample yields around 310,000 clones, around nine tenths seen once. Specimen: peripheral blood. These receptors came from a woman between 50 and 59 years old with active or convalescent COVID-19.

V usage is TRBV12-5 and J usage is TRBJ1-3; 9 nucleotides line up with TRBD1. This CDR3 contains 16 residues. Germline assignment: CDR1 LGHNT and CDR2 FRNRAP. Trimming at V came to 7 bases and at J to 0 bases, leaving 7 bases not matched to a gene. The CDR3 spells CASDTGTGNSGNTIYF. In DNA, the CDR3 is TGTGCTAGTGACACCGGGACAGGGAACTCTGGAAACACCATATATTTT.

This rearrangement joins TRBV3-1 (or the pseudogene TRBV3-2) to TRBJ2-7; TRBD1 matches 9 bases. V was pared by 2 bases and J by 3 bases, with 11 bases of the junction left unmatched. Germline V gene lookup returns CDR1 LGHDT and CDR2 YNNKEL (reference sequence). The CDR3 runs to 17 residues. The CDR3 DNA reads TGTGCCAGCAGCCAACGGACAGGGGCCTTTCCCCTCTACGAGCAGTACTTC. Translated, it gives CASSQRTGAFPLYEQYF.

The chain uses TRBV5-1 and TRBJ1-1; no firm D call. Germline V gives CDR1 SGHRS, CDR2 YFSETQ. V shed 5 bases and J shed 1 base, with 12 bases lying between them. The CDR3 runs to 14 residues. The CDR3 protein is CASRFEVENTEAFF. DNA for the CDR3: TGCGCCAGCAGGTTCGAGGTTGAGAACACTGAAGCTTTCTTT. Variable domain in full (rest from reference TRBV5-1 and TRBJ1-1): KAGVTQTPRYLIKTRGQQVTLSCSPISGHRSVSWYQQTPGQGLQFLFEYFSETQRNKGNFPGRFSGRQFSNSRSEMNVSTLELGDSALYLCASRFEVENTEAFFGQGTRLTVV.

This clone was found once. The chain is built from TRBV4-1 and TRBJ1-4; 7 bases fit TRBD1. Germline-derived CDR1 and CDR2 are MGHRA and YSYEKL. The V and J ends lost 4 bases and 5 bases, in that order; junction bases with no gene match: 13. This CDR3 is built from 17 residues. Here the CDR3 reads CASSRWAGGITNEKLFF. The DNA of the CDR3 is TGCGCCAGCAGCCGGTGGGCAGGGGGGATTACGAATGAAAAACTGTTTTTT.

The chain employs TRBV19 and TRBJ1-5, with 7 nucleotides matching TRBD1. Trimming took 4 bases from V and 4 from J; bases not matched to a gene: 10. This CDR3 contains 16 residues. Germline lookup yields CDR1 LNHDA and CDR2 SQIVND (reference sequence). This CDR3 reads CASSNPGTDLNQPQHF. CDR3 in DNA: TGTGCCAGTAGTAACCCCGGGACAGACTTAAATCAGCCCCAGCATTTT. Filled out from reference TRBV19 and TRBJ1-5, the complete variable domain reads DGGITQSPKYLFRKEGQNVTLSCEQNLNHDAMYWYRQDPGQGLRLIYYSQIVNDFQKGDIAEGYSVSREKKESFPLTVTSAQKNPTAFYLCASSNPGTDLNQPQHFGDGTRLSIL.